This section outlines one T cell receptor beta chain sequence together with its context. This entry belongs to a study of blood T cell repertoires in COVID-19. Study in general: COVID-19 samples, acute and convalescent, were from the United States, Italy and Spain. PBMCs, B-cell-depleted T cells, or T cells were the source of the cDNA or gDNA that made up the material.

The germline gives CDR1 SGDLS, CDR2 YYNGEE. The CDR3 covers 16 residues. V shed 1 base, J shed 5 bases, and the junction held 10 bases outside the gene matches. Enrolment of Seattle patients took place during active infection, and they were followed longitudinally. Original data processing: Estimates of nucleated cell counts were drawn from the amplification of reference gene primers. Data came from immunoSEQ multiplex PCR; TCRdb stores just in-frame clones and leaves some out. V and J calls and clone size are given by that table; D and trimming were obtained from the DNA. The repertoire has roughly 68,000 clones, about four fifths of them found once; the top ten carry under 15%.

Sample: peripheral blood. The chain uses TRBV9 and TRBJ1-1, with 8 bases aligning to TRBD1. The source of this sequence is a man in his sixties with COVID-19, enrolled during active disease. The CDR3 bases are TGTGCCAGCAGCGTAAGACCAACAGGGGGGGAAACTGAAGCTTTCTTT. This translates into CASSVRPTGGETEAFF.